This is a list of T cell receptor beta chains from one sample in a study of graft-versus-host responses after intestinal transplantation. Repertoires were generated with immunoSEQ multiplex PCR, while TCRdb's copy carries only in-frame clones and drops some. Among about 19,000 clones listed, about two fifths were seen once. Sequenced here: alloreactive CD4+ T cells from a mixed lymphocyte reaction culture, sampled before intestinal transplant. The receptor source for this set is a human patient who received an intestinal transplant. Each CDR3 is given with its conserved first and last residue. The D gene is left open where the match is weak. Some rows mark clone size as missing; the rest say once, few, many or name a class of expanded clone.

abundance,v_gene,d_gene,j_gene,CDR3aa,CDR3nt
NA,TRBV19,NA,TRBJ2-3,CASSREGPSLRGITDTQYF,TGTGCCAGTAGTAGAGAGGGTCCCTCTCTCCGGGGCATCACAGATACGCAGTATTTT
NA,TRBV5-1,NA,TRBJ1-4,CASSLEAPGSANEKLFF,TGCGCCAGCAGCTTGGAGGCCCCCGGGTCTGCGAATGAAAAACTGTTTTTT
NA,TRBV27,NA,TRBJ1-1,CASSSLGLNTEAFF,TGTGCCAGCAGTTCGCTGGGATTGAACACTGAAGCTTTCTTT
few,TRBV6-6,NA,TRBJ1-6,CASRRTREYSPLHF,TGTGCCAGCAGACGGACAAGGGAGTATTCACCCCTCCACTTT
NA,TRBV5-1,NA,TRBJ2-1,CASSLGQYNEQFF,TGCGCCAGCAGCCTAGGACAGTACAATGAGCAGTTCTTC
NA,TRBV18,TRBD1,TRBJ2-4,CASSSQGQGDIQYF,TGTGCCAGCTCTTCCCAAGGACAGGGGGACATTCAGTACTTC
NA,TRBV19,TRBD1,TRBJ1-2,CASSPEPRTGANYGYTF,TGTGCCAGTAGTCCCGAACCCAGGACAGGGGCCAACTATGGCTACACCTTC
NA,TRBV30,NA,TRBJ1-1,CAWTGGMNTEAFF,TGTGCCTGGACGGGGGGAATGAACACTGAAGCTTTCTTT
NA,TRBV12-5,TRBD2,TRBJ2-3,CASGLAGVSDTQYF,TGTGCTAGTGGTTTAGCGGGGGTGTCAGATACGCAGTATTTT
medium-sized,TRBV11-2,NA,TRBJ1-2,CASSPTDGTNYGYTF,TGTGCCAGCAGCCCAACCGACGGAACTAACTATGGCTACACCTTC
NA,TRBV19,NA,TRBJ2-4,CASSISGDKILAKNIQYF,TGTGCCAGTAGTATATCGGGGGACAAAATTTTAGCCAAAAACATTCAGTACTTC
once,TRBV25-1,NA,TRBJ2-5,CASSLTGVETQYF,TGTGCCAGCAGTCTCACAGGAGTGGAGACCCAGTACTTC
once,TRBV23-1,TRBD1,TRBJ1-1,CASSQSEGQGPPSTEAFF,TGCGCCAGCAGTCAATCGGAGGGACAGGGGCCCCCGAGCACTGAAGCTTTCTTT
NA,TRBV5-8,NA,TRBJ1-5,CASRAWGAGNQPQHF,TGTGCCAGCAGGGCGTGGGGTGCGGGCAATCAGCCCCAGCATTTT
few,TRBV30,NA,TRBJ1-2,CAWSELVGRTF,TGTGCCTGGAGTGAGTTGGTGGGGCGTACCTTC
few,TRBV2,NA,TRBJ2-3,CASSRYPTQYF,TGTGCCAGCAGTCGGTATCCTACGCAGTATTTT
few,TRBV7-9,NA,TRBJ2-1,CASSPLANEQFF,TGTGCCAGCAGTCCTCTAGCCAATGAGCAGTTCTTC
few,TRBV5-1,NA,TRBJ2-6,CASSLQVWGGGANVLTF,TGCGCCAGCAGCCTCCAGGTCTGGGGTGGTGGGGCCAACGTCCTGACTTTC
NA,TRBV7-2,TRBD2,TRBJ2-3,CASSLGTGGHDTQYF,TGTGCCAGCAGCTTAGGAACGGGGGGTCACGATACGCAGTATTTT
NA,TRBV2,TRBD1,TRBJ1-3,CASVHRGLGNTIYF,TGTGCCAGCGTACACAGGGGGCTAGGAAACACCATATATTTT
few,TRBV6-1,NA,TRBJ2-1,CASSPVLRAAEQFF,TGTGCCAGCAGTCCGGTTCTCAGGGCCGCTGAGCAGTTCTTC
NA,TRBV30,NA,TRBJ1-6,CAWRLMWAPPDSPLHF,TGTGCCTGGAGGCTAATGTGGGCCCCCCCGGATTCACCCCTCCACTTT
few,TRBV18,NA,TRBJ1-1,CASSPRDRAFF,TGTGCCAGCTCACCCCGGGACCGAGCTTTCTTT
NA,TRBV20-1,NA,TRBJ2-5,CSAEPQETQYF,TGCAGTGCCGAACCACAAGAGACCCAGTACTTC
NA,TRBV4-1,TRBD1,TRBJ2-3,CASGQRTGWPDTQYF,TGCGCCAGCGGACAAAGGACAGGGTGGCCAGATACGCAGTATTTT
NA,TRBV5-1,TRBD2,TRBJ2-1,CASSLGGGPGNEQFF,TGCGCCAGCAGCTTAGGCGGGGGGCCTGGGAATGAGCAGTTCTTC